In this sample, the clone carrying this T cell receptor beta chain is large. The target antigen is unknown. This entry is derived from a study of PD-L1 blockade in urothelial cancer. Study-wide context: The patients first took atezolizumab in 2014, receiving 1,200 mg intravenously every 3 weeks. About nine tenths of the roughly 30 patients were men who had bladder-origin urothelial cancer.

Study observations and caveats: Below-median pretreatment blood TCR clonality was associated with improved progression-free and overall survival.

Urothelial carcinoma, locally advanced or metastatic, affected the patients. Measured with immunoSEQ multiplex PCR; TCRdb has only the in-frame clones, and not every one. This table holds more than 30,000 clones, more than 65% found once. CDR3 length equals 18 residues. V was cut by 3 bases and J by 0 bases, with 19 bases left in between. The germline V gene has CDR1 LGHNA and CDR2 YNFKEQ. The clonotype comes from a man aged 55 to 70 with urothelial cancer. The rearrangement links TRBV4-2 to TRBJ2-3; maybe TRBD2 (5 bases). Material: PBMCs, obtained around atezolizumab (anti-PD-L1) treatment. The CDR3 nucleotides are TGTGCCAGCAGCCATTCTCTCGGTCTCGGGGTTAGCACAGATACGCAGTATTTT. Residues: CASSHSLGLGVSTDTQYF.